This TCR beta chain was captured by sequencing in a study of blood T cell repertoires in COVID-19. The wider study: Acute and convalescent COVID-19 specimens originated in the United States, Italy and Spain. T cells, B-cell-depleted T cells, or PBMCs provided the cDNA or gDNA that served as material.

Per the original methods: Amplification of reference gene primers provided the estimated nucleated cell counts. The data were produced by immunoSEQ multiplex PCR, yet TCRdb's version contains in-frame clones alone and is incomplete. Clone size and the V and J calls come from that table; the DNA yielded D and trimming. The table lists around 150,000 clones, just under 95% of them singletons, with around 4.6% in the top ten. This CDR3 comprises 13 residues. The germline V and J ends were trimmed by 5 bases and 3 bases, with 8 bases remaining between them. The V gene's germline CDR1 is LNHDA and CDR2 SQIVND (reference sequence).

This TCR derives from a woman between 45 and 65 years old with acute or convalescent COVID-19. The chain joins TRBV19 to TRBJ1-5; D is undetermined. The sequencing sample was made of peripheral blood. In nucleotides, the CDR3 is TGTGCCAGTAGTTGGGAGATCAATCAGCCCCAGCATTTT. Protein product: CASSWEINQPQHF.